The 6 T cell receptor beta chains reported below all come from one sample, sequenced in a study of T cell changes during pregnancy in multiple sclerosis. The table came from immunoSEQ multiplex PCR; TCRdb's copy has only in-frame clones and leaves some out. This table has 40,000 to 50,000 clones, 94% appearing once. This specimen was CD4+ T cells from peripheral blood mononuclear cells, taken in the third trimester of pregnancy. Receptors were obtained from a female donor with multiple sclerosis, enrolled in a pregnancy study.

The chain is built from TRBV30 and TRBJ1-5, with TRBD1 as a possible D gene (5 bases). Germline CDR1 and CDR2: GTSNPN and SVGIG (reference sequence). This CDR3 has 13 residues. V was trimmed by 1 base and J by 10 bases, leaving 14 bases between them. The DNA for the CDR3 is TGTGCCTGGAGTGCCGGGACTATTCAACCCCAGCATTTT. Translated: CAWSAGTIQPQHF.

The rearrangement joins TRBV2 to TRBJ2-2; weak D call: TRBD2 (6 bases). The V end was cut by 7 bases, the J end by 5 bases, with 14 bases between. The length of the CDR3 is 14 residues. Germline values: CDR1 SNHLY, CDR2 FYNNEI. The CDR3 region is CASTKAGSTGELFF. The CDR3 DNA follows: TGTGCCAGCACCAAAGCGGGTTCAACCGGGGAGCTGTTTTTT.

CDR3 protein: CASSLRLREDTEAFF. The CDR3 DNA reads TGCGCCAGCAGCTTGCGCCTTAGAGAGGACACTGAAGCTTTCTTT. This chain connects TRBV5-1 to TRBJ1-1; D call uncertain. Germline V gene lookup returns CDR1 SGHRS and CDR2 YFSETQ. V dropped 1 base and J dropped 3 bases, with 13 bases sitting between them. This CDR3 is 15 amino acids long.

The chain combines TRBV15 with TRBJ2-1; possibly TRBD2 for D (7 bases). The CDR3 extends over 19 amino acids. Deletions cut 2 bases from V and 1 base from J, with 21 bases between. Germline V gene data show CDR1 as LNHNV and CDR2 as YYDKDF (reference sequence). The CDR3 DNA follows: TGTGCCACCAGCAGACCTCGGGGGGCAGGGCAACTTTCCTACAATGAGCAGTTCTTC. Its protein is CATSRPRGAGQLSYNEQFF.

This sequence joins TRBV28 and TRBJ2-1, with 8 bases that match TRBD1. The CDR3 is made up of 16 amino acids. Losses at the gene ends were 4 bases for V and 4 bases for J; bases not matched to a gene: 9. CDR1 is MDHEN and CDR2 is SYDVKM in the germline V gene. The CDR3: CASSSSGTGSYNEQFF. In DNA, the CDR3 is TGTGCCAGCAGTTCGTCCGGGACAGGTAGTTACAATGAGCAGTTCTTC.

The chain couples TRBV28 to TRBJ1-4; 11 bases fit TRBD1. CDR1 and CDR2 from the germline V gene are MDHEN and SYDVKM. The CDR3 is 16 amino acids. The V segment lost 6 bases and the J segment 5 bases; nucleotides outside the gene matches: 8. The CDR3 here is CASRRTGGGRNEKLFF. DNA of the CDR3: TGTGCCAGCAGGAGGACAGGGGGCGGGCGAAATGAAAAACTGTTTTTT.